This T cell receptor beta chain was recorded in a study of blood T cell repertoires in COVID-19. For the study at large: In each case, the material was cDNA or gDNA derived from T cells, B-cell-depleted T cells, or PBMCs.

Per the study methods: Amplification of reference gene primers provided the estimated nucleated cell counts. Here immunoSEQ multiplex PCR was the method, and the copy in TCRdb shows in-frame clones only, minus some. V, J and clone size were drawn from that table, and D and trimming were deduced from the DNA. In the table there are hundreds of thousands of clones, 65% to 90% of which are singletons. This CDR3 is built from 15 residues. Trimming removed 2 bases from V and 1 base from J, with 11 bases in between. CDR1 and CDR2 (germline): MNHEY, SVGAGI. Individuals drawn from 24 US areas were about 18 to 90 years old.

The chain uses TRBV6-5 and TRBJ1-1, with D maybe TRBD1 (5 bases). The sequencing sample was made of PBMCs or T cells enriched from blood (not recorded which). The TCR originated in a woman aged 45-60 years with acute COVID-19. The CDR3, as DNA: TGTGCCAGCAGTTACGTGGACATCGGGAACACTGAAGCTTTCTTT. Translated, it gives CASSYVDIGNTEAFF.